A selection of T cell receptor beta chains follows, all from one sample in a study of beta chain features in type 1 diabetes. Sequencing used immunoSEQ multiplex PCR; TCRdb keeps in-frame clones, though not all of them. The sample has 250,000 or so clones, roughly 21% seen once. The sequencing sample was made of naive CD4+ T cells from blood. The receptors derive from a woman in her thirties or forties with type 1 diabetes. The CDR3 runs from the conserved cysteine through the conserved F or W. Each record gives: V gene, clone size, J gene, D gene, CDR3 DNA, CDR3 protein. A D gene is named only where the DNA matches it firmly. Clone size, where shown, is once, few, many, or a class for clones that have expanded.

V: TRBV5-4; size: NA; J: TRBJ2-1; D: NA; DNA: TGTGCCAGCAGCTTAGCGACAGGCATTCGGAATGAGCAGTTCTTC; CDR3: CASSLATGIRNEQFF
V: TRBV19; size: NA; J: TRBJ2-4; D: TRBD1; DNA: TGTGCCAGTAGTCCAACAGGGGAAAAAAACATTCAGTACTTC; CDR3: CASSPTGEKNIQYF
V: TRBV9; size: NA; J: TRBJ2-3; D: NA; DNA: TGTGCCAGCAGCGTATCAGGGCATGGGGGCGCAGATACGCAGTATTTT; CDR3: CASSVSGHGGADTQYF
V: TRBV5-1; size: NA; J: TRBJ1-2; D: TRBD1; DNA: TGCGCCAGCAGCTTCGGTGACAGGGATACTGATGGCTACACCTTC; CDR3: CASSFGDRDTDGYTF
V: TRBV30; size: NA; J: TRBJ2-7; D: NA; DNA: TGTGCCTGGGCGAACAGGGCCGAGCAGTACTTC; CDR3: CAWANRAEQYF
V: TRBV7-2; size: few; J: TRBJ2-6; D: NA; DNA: TGTGCCAGCAGCTTAGGAGTAACTGGGGCCAACGTCCTGACTTTC; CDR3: CASSLGVTGANVLTF
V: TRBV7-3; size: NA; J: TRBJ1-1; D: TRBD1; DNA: TGTGCCAGCAGCTTGGACAGGGGGTTGGAGACTGAAGCTTTCTTT; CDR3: CASSLDRGLETEAFF
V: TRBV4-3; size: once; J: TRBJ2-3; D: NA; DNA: TGCGCCAGCAGCCAAGGGGAGCGGGATACGCAGTATTTT; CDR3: CASSQGERDTQYF
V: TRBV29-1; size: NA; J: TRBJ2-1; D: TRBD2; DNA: TGCAGCACCCCTAGCGGAGCCTACAATGAGCAGTTCTTC; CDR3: CSTPSGAYNEQFF
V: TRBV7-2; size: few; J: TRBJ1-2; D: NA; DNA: TGTGCCAGCAGTTCCGACAGGCACTACGGCTACACCTTC; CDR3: CASSSDRHYGYTF
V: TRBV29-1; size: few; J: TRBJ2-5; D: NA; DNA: TGCAGCGTTGACATGGACAGCCAGGGAGAGACCCAGTACTTC; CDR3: CSVDMDSQGETQYF
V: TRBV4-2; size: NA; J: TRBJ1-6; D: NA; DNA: TGTGCCAGCAGCCAACGGCTAACAGGGACGTCGGAATCACCCCTCCACTTT; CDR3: CASSQRLTGTSESPLHF
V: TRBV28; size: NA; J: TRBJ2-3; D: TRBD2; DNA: TGTGCCAGCAGTCCGACTAGCGGTCGCACAGATACGCAGTATTTT; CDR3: CASSPTSGRTDTQYF
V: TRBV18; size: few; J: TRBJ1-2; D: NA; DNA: TGTGCCAGCTCACTCCCGACAGGTCTTGGCTACACCTTC; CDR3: CASSLPTGLGYTF
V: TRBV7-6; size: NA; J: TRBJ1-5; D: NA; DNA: TGTGCCAGCAGCTTAGATCCGGGTCTAGAGCCCCAGCATTTT; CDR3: CASSLDPGLEPQHF
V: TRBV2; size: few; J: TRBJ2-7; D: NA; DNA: TGTGCCAGCAGCGGACTCTACGAGCAGTACTTC; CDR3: CASSGLYEQYF
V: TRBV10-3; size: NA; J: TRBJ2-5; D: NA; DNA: TGTGCCACCGGAGGCACAGGGCAAGAGACCCAGTACTTC; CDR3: CATGGTGQETQYF
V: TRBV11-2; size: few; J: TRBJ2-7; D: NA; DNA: TGTGCCAGCAGCTTAGAGAGTCATGGCGAGCAGTACTTC; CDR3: CASSLESHGEQYF